The rows below give T cell receptor beta chains drawn from one sample of a study of CD8 T cells in Susac syndrome. TCRdb re-called the immunoSEQ multiplex PCR reads through MiXCR, storing one row per CDR3 protein. In the table there are about 300,000 distinct CDR3 sequences, about 85% of which are singletons. Sequencing was performed on CD8+ T cells from PBMCs. All receptors come from a human donor with multiple sclerosis. The CDR3 runs from the conserved cysteine through the conserved F or W. D genes are given only for firm matches. Size values are once, few and many counts, or a class for expanded clones, and some rows have none.

.,.,TRBJ2-7,TRBV28,TGTGCCAGCAGTCACAACCCGAACCCCGGCTACGAGCAGTACTTC,CASSHNPNPGYEQYF
.,.,TRBJ1-5,TRBV30,TGTGCCTGGAGTGTTTATAATCAGCCCCAGCATTTT,CAWSVYNQPQHF
TRBD1,.,TRBJ2-2,TRBV30,TGTGCCTGGAGTGCGGGGACAGGGGATGCCGGGGAGCTGTTTTTT,CAWSAGTGDAGELFF
.,.,TRBJ1-1,TRBV2,TGTGCCAGCAGTGAGGGGGGGCTCCCTGAAGCTTTCTTT,CASSEGGLPEAFF
.,.,TRBJ2-7,TRBV29-1,TGCAGCGTTGTCGTCCCTGCCAGCTCCTACGAGCAGTACTTC,CSVVVPASSYEQYF
.,once,TRBJ2-3,TRBV27,TGTGCCAGCAGTCTCGGGAGCACCACAGATACGCAGTATTTT,CASSLGSTTDTQYF
TRBD2,.,TRBJ2-1,TRBV13,TGTGCCAGCAGCTCCAGACTAGCGGGACACTACAATGAGCAGTTCTTC,CASSSRLAGHYNEQFF
.,.,TRBJ2-7,TRBV5-6,TGTGCCAGCAGCTTGATAGGCTACGAGCAGTACTTC,CASSLIGYEQYF
TRBD2,once,TRBJ2-1,TRBV2,TGTGCCAGCAGTGAGACGTCTAGCGGGAGGGAGTATGAGCAGTTCTTC,CASSETSSGREYEQFF
TRBD2,.,TRBJ2-1,TRBV27,TGTGCCAGTACTCTAGCGGGCACCTACAATGAGCAGTTCTTC,CASTLAGTYNEQFF
.,few,TRBJ2-1,TRBV7-2,TGTGCCAGCAGCTTAGCCCTACGTGGGAATGAGCAGTTCTTC,CASSLALRGNEQFF
.,.,TRBJ2-1,TRBV2,TGTGCCAGCATGAACGACGGGCAGTTCTTC,CASMNDGQFF
.,.,TRBJ1-6,TRBV2,TGTGCCAGCAGTGTCCCCCCATTCAATTCACCCCTCCACTTT,CASSVPPFNSPLHF
TRBD1,.,TRBJ1-2,TRBV4-1,TGCGCCAGCAGCCTCAGGACAGGGAGGTCCTATGGCTACACCTTC,CASSLRTGRSYGYTF
TRBD1,once,TRBJ2-7,TRBV7-9,TGTGCCAGCAGCGTAACCGGGACAGGGGCACAATACGAGCAGTACTTC,CASSVTGTGAQYEQYF
.,.,TRBJ2-1,TRBV4-1,TGCGCCAGCAGCGGGAGAGGGGAGGATGAGTTCTTC,CASSGRGEDEFF
.,.,TRBJ1-1,TRBV28,TGTGCCAGCAGTTTGACGGCAGGGTCAATGAACACTGAAGCTTTCTTT,CASSLTAGSMNTEAFF
TRBD1,.,TRBJ1-5,TRBV6-1,TGTGCCAGCAGTGAAGAGGGACAGTGGGAAAGCAATCAGCCCCAGCATTTT,CASSEEGQWESNQPQHF
.,.,TRBJ1-1,TRBV5-5,TGTGCCAGCAGCTTGGGGCGGTCGAGCACTGAAGCTTTCTTT,CASSLGRSSTEAFF
.,.,TRBJ2-3,TRBV16,TGTGCCAGCAGCCCCGTCGCGGGCACAGATACGCAGTATTTT,CASSPVAGTDTQYF
.,.,TRBJ2-7,TRBV29-1,TGCAGCGTTACCAACGCCTTGGCTGAGGGTGAGCAGTACTTC,CSVTNALAEGEQYF
.,once,TRBJ1-2,TRBV20-1,TGCAGTGCTATCTCCTATGGCTACACCTTC,CSAISYGYTF
TRBD2,.,TRBJ2-7,TRBV27,TGTGCCAGCAGTCCCCTTACTAGCGGGCTCTCCTACGAGCAGTACTTC,CASSPLTSGLSYEQYF
TRBD2,once,TRBJ2-5,TRBV12-3/TRBV12-4,TGTGCCAGCAGTACCCCGGGGAGGGGCCAAGAGACCCAGTACTTC,CASSTPGRGQETQYF
.,.,TRBJ2-7,TRBV4-1,TGCGCCAGCAGCCAAGACCACGAGCAGTACTTC,CASSQDHEQYF
TRBD2,.,TRBJ2-3,TRBV2,TGTGCCACCCAGGATAGCGGGCCTAGCACAGATACGCAGTATTTT,CATQDSGPSTDTQYF
.,.,TRBJ1-2,TRBV9,TGTGCCAGCAGCGTAGGGGACGGGGCGGGCTATGGCTACACCTTC,CASSVGDGAGYGYTF
.,.,TRBJ2-1,TRBV7-9,TGTGCCAGCAGCTACTTACTAGAGGGCCATGAGCAGTTCTTC,CASSYLLEGHEQFF
TRBD2,few,TRBJ2-1,TRBV4-2,TGTGCCAGCAAGGGGACTAGCGGGACTGCGGGTGAGCAGTTCTTC,CASKGTSGTAGEQFF
TRBD2,.,TRBJ2-7,TRBV20-1,TGCAGTGCTCGGGGACTAGCGGGAGGGTACGAGCAGTACTTC,CSARGLAGGYEQYF
TRBD1,few,TRBJ2-7,TRBV5-4,TGTGCCAGCAGCCCTAGACAGGGTACGCACTACGAGCAGTACTTC,CASSPRQGTHYEQYF
TRBD2,.,TRBJ2-1,TRBV20-1,TGCAGTGCTAGAGCAGGACTGGCTAGCGGGAACCACAATGAGCAGTTCTTC,CSARAGLASGNHNEQFF
TRBD1,.,TRBJ1-2,TRBV9,TGTGCCAGCAGCGTGAGTGGGACAGACTATGGCTACACCTTC,CASSVSGTDYGYTF
.,few,TRBJ2-7,TRBV5-1,TGCGCCAGCAGTTTAGACCGGGACATCCGCTACGAGCAGTACTTC,CASSLDRDIRYEQYF
.,.,TRBJ2-7,TRBV6-4,TGTGCCAGCAGTGAGGGCGTTGGACGGAGTAGCGAGCAGTACTTC,CASSEGVGRSSEQYF
.,.,TRBJ2-1,TRBV13,TGTGCCAGCAGCTTAACTCCCTCCTACAATGAGCAGTTCTTC,CASSLTPSYNEQFF
.,few,TRBJ1-6,TRBV6-4,TGTGCCAGCAGAGGATGGGGACACGTTAATTCACCCCTCCACTTT,CASRGWGHVNSPLHF
.,.,TRBJ2-5,TRBV5-6,TGTGCCAGCAGCCTCCCCCTGACGCTTAGGGAGGCCCAGTACTTC,CASSLPLTLREAQYF
.,.,TRBJ2-7,TRBV4-1,TGCGCCAGCAGCCAAAGAATATCGTGGGAGCAGTACTTC,CASSQRISWEQYF
TRBD1,.,TRBJ1-1,TRBV7-3,TGTGCCAGCAGCTTAACGCCCAGGGGGGTGGGCACTGAAGCTTTCTTT,CASSLTPRGVGTEAFF
TRBD1,.,TRBJ2-1,TRBV11-1,TGTGCCAGCAGCCGCGTCCGGGGGACAGGGGCCTACAATGAGCAGTTCTTC,CASSRVRGTGAYNEQFF